Listed below are T cell receptor beta chains from one sample, sequenced in a study of T cells after yellow fever vaccination. One entry per CDR3 protein, called by TCRdb with MiXCR from the 5' RACE reads. The table includes fewer than 450,000 distinct CDR3 sequences, approximately 3.9% detected once. This sample comprised PBMCs, obtained 5 days after the yellow fever booster vaccination. These receptors were obtained from a man aged 18 to 29 who received the YFV17D yellow fever vaccine. The CDR3 runs from the conserved cysteine through the conserved F or W. The order of the fields is CDR3 protein, CDR3 DNA, clone size, D gene, J gene, V gene. D genes are given only for firm matches. Size is omitted from some rows. Given values are once, few, many or a class for expanded clones.

CDR3: CASSFMDTQYF; DNA: TGTGCCAGCAGTTTTATGGATACGCAGTATTTT; size: -; D: -; J: TRBJ2-3; V: TRBV12-3/TRBV12-4
CDR3: CASSPGTLVAQYF; DNA: TGTGCCAGCAGTCCCGGGACCTTAGTCGCCCAGTACTTC; size: -; D: -; J: TRBJ2-5; V: TRBV14
CDR3: CASSLGLGQGAKNEQFF; DNA: TGCGCCAGCAGCTTGGGATTGGGACAGGGGGCGAAAAATGAGCAGTTCTTC; size: many; D: TRBD1; J: TRBJ2-1; V: TRBV5-1
CDR3: CATSPGGASYNEQFF; DNA: TGCGCCACCTCACCCGGGGGGGCCTCCTACAATGAGCAGTTCTTC; size: many; D: TRBD2; J: TRBJ2-1; V: TRBV10-2
CDR3: CASSLPHSLAFF; DNA: TGTGCCAGCAGTTTGCCCCACAGCTTAGCTTTCTTT; size: few; D: -; J: TRBJ1-1; V: TRBV28
CDR3: CASRTRATNEKLFF; DNA: TGTGCCAGCAGGACCCGTGCAACTAATGAAAAACTGTTTTTT; size: few; D: -; J: TRBJ1-4; V: TRBV28
CDR3: CASSQDRGHTEAFF; DNA: TGTGCCAGCAGCCAAGATAGGGGGCACACTGAAGCTTTCTTT; size: few; D: TRBD1; J: TRBJ1-1; V: TRBV4-2
CDR3: CASSPGGSGPRSGANVLTF; DNA: TGTGCCAGCAGCCCCGGGGGTAGCGGGCCTCGCTCTGGGGCCAACGTCCTGACTTTC; size: -; D: TRBD2; J: TRBJ2-6; V: TRBV7-3
CDR3: CASPYPGDRPPVF; DNA: TGTGCCTCCCCTTACCCGGGGGATCGCCCCCCAGTCTTC; size: -; D: -; J: TRBJ1-2; V: TRBV30
CDR3: CASRRPGDGNSPLHF; DNA: TGTGCCAGCAGACGCCCAGGGGATGGGAATTCACCCCTCCACTTT; size: -; D: -; J: TRBJ1-6; V: TRBV11-2
CDR3: CASSPTGEVQPQHF; DNA: TGTGCCAGCAGTCCCACGGGGGAGGTTCAGCCCCAGCATTTT; size: many; D: -; J: TRBJ1-5; V: TRBV6-5
CDR3: CASSPQGDTNEKLFF; DNA: TGTGCCAGCAGCCCTCAGGGGGACACTAATGAAAAACTGTTTTTT; size: -; D: TRBD1; J: TRBJ1-4; V: TRBV4-2
CDR3: CASIRDRANGELFF; DNA: TGTGCCAGCATCCGGGACAGGGCAAACGGGGAGCTGTTTTTT; size: few; D: TRBD1; J: TRBJ2-2; V: TRBV7-2
CDR3: CASSRSGFRVNTEAFF; DNA: TGTGCCAGCAGTAGATCAGGGTTTCGGGTGAACACTGAAGCTTTCTTT; size: few; D: -; J: TRBJ1-1; V: TRBV6-5
CDR3: CASSMTSGGPTYEQYF; DNA: TGTGCCAGTAGTATGACTAGCGGGGGCCCCACCTACGAGCAGTACTTC; size: few; D: TRBD2; J: TRBJ2-7; V: TRBV19
CDR3: CASSHRLAGGTTLAKNIQYF; DNA: TGTGCCAGCAGCCACCGACTAGCGGGGGGGACTACACTAGCCAAAAACATTCAGTACTTC; size: few; D: TRBD2; J: TRBJ2-4; V: TRBV7-2
CDR3: CASSKAGGPTNEQFF; DNA: TGTGCCAGCAGCAAAGCGGGGGGGCCAACCAATGAGCAGTTCTTC; size: few; D: TRBD2; J: TRBJ2-1; V: TRBV7-3
CDR3: CATADQRQETQYF; DNA: TGTGCCACCGCAGACCAAAGACAAGAGACCCAGTACTTC; size: -; D: -; J: TRBJ2-5; V: TRBV5-4
CDR3: CASSPNPGLNTGELFF; DNA: TGTGCCAGCAGTCCCAACCCTGGACTAAACACCGGGGAGCTGTTTTTT; size: few; D: -; J: TRBJ2-2; V: TRBV7-3
CDR3: CASSPVIGGGEKLFF; DNA: TGTGCCAGCAGCCCGGTAATAGGGGGCGGTGAAAAACTGTTTTTT; size: few; D: TRBD1; J: TRBJ1-4; V: TRBV7-9
CDR3: CASSYSGKGNSPLHF; DNA: TGTGCCAGCAGTTACTCGGGGAAAGGGAATTCTCCCCTCCACTTT; size: -; D: -; J: TRBJ1-6; V: TRBV6-5
CDR3: CASGPRGQETQYF; DNA: TGTGCCAGCGGCCCGCGGGGGCAAGAGACCCAGTACTTC; size: -; D: TRBD2; J: TRBJ2-5; V: TRBV27
CDR3: CASSLLGLKNTGELFF; DNA: TGTGCCAGCAGCTTACTGGGGCTAAAGAACACCGGGGAGCTGTTTTTT; size: few; D: -; J: TRBJ2-2; V: TRBV13
CDR3: CASSPGQFYNKDNYGYTF; DNA: TGTGCCAGCTCACCTGGACAGTTTTATAATAAGGATAACTATGGCTACACCTTC; size: -; D: -; J: TRBJ1-2; V: TRBV18
CDR3: CASSQDLLQGSYNEQFF; DNA: TGCGCCAGCAGCCAAGATCTTCTACAGGGCTCCTACAATGAGCAGTTCTTC; size: -; D: -; J: TRBJ2-1; V: TRBV4-3
CDR3: CASSLADWAGRTGELFF; DNA: TGTGCCAGCAGCTTAGCTGACTGGGCAGGACGTACCGGGGAGCTGTTTTTT; size: many; D: -; J: TRBJ2-2; V: TRBV7-9
CDR3: CASSQRAGRGNTIYF; DNA: TGTGCCAGCAGCCAAAGAGCCGGACGTGGAAACACCATATATTTT; size: -; D: -; J: TRBJ1-3; V: TRBV3-1
CDR3: CSVEKGFGTEAFF; DNA: TGCAGCGTTGAAAAGGGGTTCGGCACTGAAGCTTTCTTT; size: -; D: -; J: TRBJ1-1; V: TRBV29-1
CDR3: CASSQDAQGQVRTEAFF; DNA: TGTGCCAGCAGCCAAGATGCGCAGGGGCAGGTGCGGACTGAAGCTTTCTTT; size: many; D: -; J: TRBJ1-1; V: TRBV4-2
CDR3: CASSLGNSNHEQFF; DNA: TGCGCCAGCAGCTTAGGGAATAGCAACCATGAGCAGTTCTTC; size: -; D: -; J: TRBJ2-1; V: TRBV5-1
CDR3: CAISESTPGQGALLYTGELFF; DNA: TGTGCCATCAGTGAGTCTACCCCGGGACAAGGAGCCCTTCTGTACACCGGGGAGCTGTTTTTT; size: many; D: -; J: TRBJ2-2; V: TRBV10-3
CDR3: CASTRQGMLGELFF; DNA: TGTGCCAGCACCCGACAGGGGATGCTAGGGGAGCTGTTTTTT; size: -; D: TRBD1; J: TRBJ2-2; V: TRBV5-6
CDR3: CASSQRQGGRNQPQHF; DNA: TGTGCCAGCAGTCAAAGACAGGGAGGGCGCAATCAGCCCCAGCATTTT; size: -; D: TRBD1; J: TRBJ1-5; V: TRBV6-5
CDR3: CASSESGGAWQPQHF; DNA: TGTGCCAGCAGTGAATCGGGGGGCGCCTGGCAGCCCCAGCATTTT; size: -; D: -; J: TRBJ1-5; V: TRBV6-1
CDR3: CASTLGTGGNYGYTF; DNA: TGTGCCAGCACCCTTGGGACAGGGGGTAACTATGGCTACACCTTC; size: many; D: TRBD1; J: TRBJ1-2; V: TRBV12-3/TRBV12-4
CDR3: CSARGLGTDTQYF; DNA: TGCAGTGCTAGAGGACTGGGCACAGATACGCAGTATTTT; size: -; D: -; J: TRBJ2-3; V: TRBV20-1